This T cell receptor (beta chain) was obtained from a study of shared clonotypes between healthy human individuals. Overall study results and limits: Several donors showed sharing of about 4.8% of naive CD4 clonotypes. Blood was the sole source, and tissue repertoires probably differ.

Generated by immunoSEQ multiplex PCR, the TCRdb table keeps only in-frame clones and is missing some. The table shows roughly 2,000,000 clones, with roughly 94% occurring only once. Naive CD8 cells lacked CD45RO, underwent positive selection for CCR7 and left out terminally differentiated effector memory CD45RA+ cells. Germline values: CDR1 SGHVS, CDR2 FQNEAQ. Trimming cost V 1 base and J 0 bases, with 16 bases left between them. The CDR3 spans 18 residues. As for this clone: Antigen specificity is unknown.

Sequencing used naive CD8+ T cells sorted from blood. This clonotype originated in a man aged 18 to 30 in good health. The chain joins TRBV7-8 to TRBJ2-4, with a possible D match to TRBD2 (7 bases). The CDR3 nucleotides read TGTGCCAGCAGCTTAGACAGGGAGGGTGTTGCAGCCAAAAACATTCAGTACTTC. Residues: CASSLDREGVAAKNIQYF. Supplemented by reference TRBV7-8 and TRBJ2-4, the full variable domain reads GAGVSQSPRYKVAKRGQDVALRCDPISGHVSLFWYQQALGQGPEFLTYFQNEAQLDKSGLPSDRFFAERPEGSVSTLKIQRTQQEDSAVYLCASSLDREGVAAKNIQYFGAGTRLSVL.